The 7 T cell receptor beta chains presented below share a single source sample, sequenced in a study of HIV-infected children after antiretroviral therapy interruption. As to treatment: PENTA 11 planned treatment interruption arm or continuous ART arm. A 3' RACE protocol on RNA, with unique molecular identifiers, produced the TCR library. TCRdb independently ran MiXCR on the 3' RACE reads; one entry per CDR3 protein. In the table there are about 83,000 distinct CDR3 sequences, 5.5% to 8.5% of which are singletons. The source material was CD45RA+ CD4+ T cells from PBMCs, pooled from several time points, sampled from a donor given antiretroviral therapy, either interrupted or continuous. Subset given: naive CD4+ CD45RA+ CD45RO- T cells. All receptors derive from a pool of human donors with HIV.

This clonotype was seen only a few times. DNA for the CDR3: TGTGCCAGCAGCTTAGAAACGGCACGTTGGACAGATACGCAGTATTTT. Its protein product is CASSLETARWTDTQYF. The chain uses TRBV11-2 and TRBJ2-3; D gene uncertain. The germline gives CDR1 SGHAT, CDR2 FQNNGV. CDR3 size: 16 residues. Trimming cost V 0 bases and J 3 bases, with 13 bases left between them.

Many counts were recorded for this clonotype. The chain recombines TRBV4-1 with TRBJ2-5; the D gene is possibly TRBD1 (6 bases). Looked up from germline, CDR1 is MGHRA and CDR2 is YSYEKL. With 3 bases removed from V and 2 bases from J, the gap between germline ends came to 19 bases. CDR3 length equals 17 residues. The DNA of the CDR3 is TGCGCCAGCAGCCAGTCTAAGAAGGCAGGGGAACAAGAGACCCAGTACTTC. Its translation: CASSQSKKAGEQETQYF.

This clonotype was found many times. The chain couples TRBV2 to TRBJ1-1; D call uncertain. CDR3 length: 14 residues. Germline-derived CDR1 and CDR2 are SNHLY and FYNNEI. V lost 4 bases, J lost 5 bases, and 14 bases lay in between. The CDR3: CASSVDLQGTEAFF. CDR3 nucleotide sequence: TGTGCCAGCAGTGTGGACCTCCAAGGGACTGAAGCTTTCTTT.

This clonotype has at least ten counts. This rearrangement joins TRBV28 to TRBJ1-5; the D gene is possibly TRBD1 (5 bases). This CDR3 is built from 16 residues. The germline V gene encodes CDR1 MDHEN and CDR2 SYDVKM. V was trimmed by 7 bases and J by 1 base, leaving 17 bases between them. The chain's CDR3 is CASTRDGAWSNQPQHF. The DNA of the CDR3 is TGTGCCAGCACTCGGGACGGCGCGTGGAGCAATCAGCCCCAGCATTTT.

The sample holds many counts of this clonotype. The rearrangement uses TRBV7-8 and TRBJ2-5; TRBD1 is a possible D gene (5 bases). This CDR3 is 16 amino acids long. Between the trimmed V and J ends, which lost 7 bases and 4 bases, there was a span of 22 bases. The germline gives CDR1 SGHVS, CDR2 FQNEAQ. The CDR3 region is CASNDRLRQGGETQYF. In DNA form, the CDR3 reads TGTGCCAGCAACGACCGTCTGCGCCAGGGCGGAGAGACCCAGTACTTC.

On this clonotype itself: A much larger clone is a single base away; this may be a read error. The genes are TRBV19 and TRBJ2-7; 7 nucleotides line up with TRBD1. The CDR3 length is 16 residues. Germline CDR1 is LNHDA and CDR2 is SQIVND (reference sequence). CDR3 in amino acids: CACSLIQGSGSYEQYF. CDR3 DNA sequence: TGTGCCTGTAGTTTGATACAGGGGTCTGGGTCCTACGAGCAGTACTTC.

This clonotype has a count of ten or more. The chain joins TRBV5-5 to TRBJ1-1; D not certain. Germline CDR1 and CDR2: SGHKS and YYEKEE (reference sequence). The CDR3 covers 14 residues. V shed 2 bases and J shed 7 bases, with 15 bases lying between them. CDR3 DNA: TGTGCCAGCAGCTTTTCAACAGAGAAATTTGAAGCTTTCTTT. Translation gives CASSFSTEKFEAFF.